A single sample gave rise to the 17 T cell receptor beta chains below, sequenced in a study of blood T cell repertoires in COVID-19. The assay was immunoSEQ multiplex PCR, and TCRdb's table has in-frame clones only and misses some. The sample records about 230,000 clones, 83% being singletons. The sample taken for sequencing was peripheral blood. All receptors come from a woman aged 65 to 85 with active or convalescent COVID-19.

This clone has just one count. The chain joins TRBV19 to TRBJ1-1; D is unresolved. V gave up 5 bases and J gave up 3 bases, with 10 bases separating them. This CDR3 has 13 residues. Germline loops: CDR1 LNHDA, CDR2 SQIVND (reference sequence). The CDR3 DNA sequence: TGTGCCAGTAGTCCGGGAGTCTACACTGAAGCTTTCTTT. Protein sequence: CASSPGVYTEAFF.

The genes are TRBV27 and TRBJ1-2, with D uncertain. V lost 0 bases, J lost 5 bases, and 13 bases lay in between. CDR1 and CDR2 from the germline V gene are MNHEY and SMNVEV (reference sequence). The CDR3 has 15 amino acids. CDR3 in amino acids: CASSLSGGFGYGYTF. Written as DNA, the CDR3 is TGTGCCAGCAGTTTATCAGGAGGGTTTGGATATGGCTACACCTTC.

The chain employs TRBV29-1 and TRBJ2-3; D possibly corresponds to TRBD1 (5 bases). Germline assignment: CDR1 SQVTM and CDR2 ANQGSEA. Trimming stripped 7 bases from V and 4 bases from J, with 12 bases between. This CDR3 contains 12 residues. CDR3 DNA: TGCAGCGCCCAGGGTTTCCCAGATACGCAGTATTTT. The encoded protein is CSAQGFPDTQYF.

For this clone: This sample also contains other DNA sequences that code for the same CDR3. The V and J genes are TRBV4-3 and TRBJ1-5, with D possibly TRBD1 on 5 matching bases. V was cut by 1 base and J by 3 bases, with 10 bases left in between. The length of the CDR3 is 15 residues. CDR1 LGHNA and CDR2 YSLEER come from the germline V gene. As DNA, the CDR3 is TGCGCCAGCAGCCAAGGCACAGGCTTCAATCAGCCCCAGCATTTT. It yields the protein CASSQGTGFNQPQHF.

A single count supports this clone. The CDR3 DNA follows: TGTGCCAGCTTCTCGGGGGGGGGATCAACCTCTGAGTCACCCCTCCACTTT. It specifies CASFSGGGSTSESPLHF. The V gene is TRBV7-8, the J gene TRBJ1-6; TRBD1 might be the D (5 bases). The germline V gene encodes CDR1 SGHVS and CDR2 FQNEAQ. V gave up 8 bases and J gave up 10 bases, with 27 bases separating them. There are 17 residues in the CDR3.

The chain is built from TRBV20-1 and TRBJ1-2, with D possibly TRBD1 on 6 matching bases. The length of the CDR3 is 11 residues. V was clipped by 7 bases and J by 6 bases, with 12 bases between them. Germline lookup yields CDR1 DFQATT and CDR2 SNEGSKA (reference sequence). The DNA of the CDR3 is TGCAGTGTAACAGGGAGGGATGGCTACACCTTC. Translation gives CSVTGRDGYTF.

The gene calls are TRBV21-1 and TRBJ2-3; the tabulated D call, TRBD2, remains unverified against the DNA. TRBV21-1 is a known pseudogene. The CDR3 consists of 16 residues. CDR3 coding DNA: TGTGAAGGGAGGGGTCGACTAGCGGGAGCATCAGATACGCAGTATTTT. Translation gives CEGRGRLAGASDTQYF.

DNA for the CDR3: TGTGCCTGGAGTCCGCAGAATCAGCCCCAGCATTTT. Its translation: CAWSPQNQPQHF. J is TRBJ1-5 and V is TRBV30; D gene unclear. The CDR3 has 12 residues. Germline V CDR1 and CDR2: GTSNPN, SVGIG (reference sequence). V was clipped by 2 bases and J by 4 bases, with 6 bases between them.

This clone was recorded a few times. V gene TRBV18 combines with J gene TRBJ2-1, with a weak D call TRBD1 (7 bases). CDR1 is KGHSH, CDR2 LQKENI, per germline. V lost 0 bases, J lost 7 bases, and 10 bases lay in between. CDR3 size: 14 residues. The CDR3 region has the DNA TGTGCCAGCTCACCACCGGCAGGGGGGAATGAGCAGTTCTTC. This encodes CASSPPAGGNEQFF.

J is TRBJ1-2 and V is TRBV19; maybe TRBD1 (5 bases). Trimming left V 5 bases short and J 0 bases short, with 34 bases between. The CDR3 spans 22 residues. In germline, CDR1 is LNHDA, CDR2 SQIVND (reference sequence). The CDR3 protein is CASSSATWKLSGRRGANYGYTF. DNA for the CDR3: TGTGCCAGTAGTTCCGCCACCTGGAAGTTATCGGGCAGGCGGGGGGCTAACTATGGCTACACCTTC.

The chain joins TRBV7-3 to TRBJ1-2; 7 nucleotides line up with TRBD1. V gave up 5 bases and J gave up 8 bases; unmatched junction bases: 17. The V gene's germline CDR1 is SGHTA and CDR2 FQGTGA. The CDR3 spans 16 residues. The CDR3 nucleotides read TGTGCCAGCAGCCGGGACAGCCAACCAACTCCGGGGGGCTACACCTTC. It codes for CASSRDSQPTPGGYTF.

V is TRBV6-1 and J is TRBJ1-1, with D possibly being TRBD1 (5 bases). V was shortened by 4 bases and J by 7 bases, with 22 bases between the two germline ends. This CDR3 is built from 16 residues. Germline values: CDR1 MNHNS, CDR2 SASEGT. CDR3 bases: TGTGCCAGCAGTGCCCTCTCTTTTGGGGGGATTGGTGAAGCTTTCTTT. Its translation is CASSALSFGGIGEAFF.

CDR3: CASSGGHSTDTQYF. The CDR3 DNA sequence: TGTGCCAGCAGCGGGGGACATAGCACAGATACGCAGTATTTT. This chain uses TRBV7-2 with TRBJ2-3; D perhaps matches TRBD1 (6 bases). The V end was cut by 5 bases, the J end by 0 bases, with 9 bases between. Germline CDR1 and CDR2: SGHTA and FQGNSA. The CDR3 spans 14 residues.

The V gene is TRBV7-3, the J gene TRBJ2-5; TRBD2 might be the D (6 bases). The germline V and J ends were trimmed by 4 bases and 5 bases, with 11 bases remaining between them. CDR1 SGHTA and CDR2 FQGTGA come from the germline V gene. CDR3 length equals 13 residues. The CDR3, as DNA: TGTGCCAGCAGCTCGATTGGGGGGGAGACCCAGTACTTC. This translates into CASSSIGGETQYF.

With respect to this clone: Other DNA sequences within the sample encode an identical CDR3. The CDR3 DNA reads as TGTGCCAGCAGCTTAGCGGGGGGGAGCTCCTACGAGCAGTACTTC. This sequence encodes CASSLAGGSSYEQYF. The gene calls are TRBV7-2 and TRBJ2-7; 7 bases align to TRBD2. The CDR3 has 15 residues. Germline values: CDR1 SGHTA, CDR2 FQGNSA. V trimming: 0 bases; J trimming: 0 bases; junction bases outside the gene matches: 2. Complete variable domain (other parts from reference TRBV7-2 and TRBJ2-7): GAGVSQSPSNKVTEKGKDVELRCDPISGHTALYWYRQSLGQGLEFLIYFQGNSAPDKSGLPSDRFSAERTGGSVSTLTIQRTQQEDSAVYLCASSLAGGSSYEQYFGPGTRLTVT.

The J gene is TRBJ2-7, the V gene TRBV11-1; tentative D call: TRBD1 (6 bases). Germline V CDR1 and CDR2: SGHAT, FQDESV (reference sequence). This CDR3 has 14 amino acids. Between the trimmed V and J ends, which lost 5 bases and 1 base, there was a span of 12 bases. In nucleotides, the CDR3 is TGTGCCAGCAGCCAAAGGACAGCTTCCTACGAGCAGTACTTC. This translates into CASSQRTASYEQYF.

The chain is built from TRBV28 and TRBJ1-5; 7 nucleotides line up with TRBD1. This CDR3 region has 15 residues. V gave up 8 bases and J gave up 2 bases; unmatched junction bases: 9. The germline V gene has CDR1 MDHEN and CDR2 SYDVKM. The CDR3 loop is CASGSRGLGNQPQHF. The CDR3 DNA sequence: TGTGCCAGCGGGTCCAGGGGGTTGGGCAATCAGCCCCAGCATTTT.